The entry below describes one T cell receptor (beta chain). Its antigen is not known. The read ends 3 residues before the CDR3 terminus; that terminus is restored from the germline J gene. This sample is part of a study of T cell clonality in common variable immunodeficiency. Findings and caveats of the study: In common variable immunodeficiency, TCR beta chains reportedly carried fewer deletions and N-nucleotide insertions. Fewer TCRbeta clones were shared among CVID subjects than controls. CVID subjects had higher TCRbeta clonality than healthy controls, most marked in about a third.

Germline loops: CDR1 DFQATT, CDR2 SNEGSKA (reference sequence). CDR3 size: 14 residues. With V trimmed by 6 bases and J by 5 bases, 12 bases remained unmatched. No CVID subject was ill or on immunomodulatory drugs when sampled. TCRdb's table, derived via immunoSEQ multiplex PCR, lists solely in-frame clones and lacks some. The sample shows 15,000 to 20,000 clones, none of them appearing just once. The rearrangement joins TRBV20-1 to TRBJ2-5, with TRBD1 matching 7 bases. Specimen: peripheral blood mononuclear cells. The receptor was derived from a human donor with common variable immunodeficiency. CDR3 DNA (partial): TGCAGTGCCTCCCCTACAGGGGCCCCCGAGACC. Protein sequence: CSASPTGAPET. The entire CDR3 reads CSASPTGAPETQYF.